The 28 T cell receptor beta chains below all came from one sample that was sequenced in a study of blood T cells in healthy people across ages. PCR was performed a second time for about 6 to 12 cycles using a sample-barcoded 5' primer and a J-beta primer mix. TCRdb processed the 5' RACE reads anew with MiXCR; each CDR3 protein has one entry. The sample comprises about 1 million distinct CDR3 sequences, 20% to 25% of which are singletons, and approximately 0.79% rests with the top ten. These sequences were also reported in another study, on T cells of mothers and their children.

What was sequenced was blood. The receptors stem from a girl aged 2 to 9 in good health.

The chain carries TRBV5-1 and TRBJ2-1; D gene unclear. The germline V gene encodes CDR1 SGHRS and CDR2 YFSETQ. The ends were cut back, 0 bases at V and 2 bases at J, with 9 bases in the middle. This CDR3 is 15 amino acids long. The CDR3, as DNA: TGCGCCAGCAGCTTGGACCCGGGTCCCTACAATGAGCAGTTCTTC. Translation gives CASSLDPGPYNEQFF.

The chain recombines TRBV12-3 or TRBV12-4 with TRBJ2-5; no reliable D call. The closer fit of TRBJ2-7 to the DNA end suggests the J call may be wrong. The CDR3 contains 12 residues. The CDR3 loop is CASAPILYEQYF. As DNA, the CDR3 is TGTGCCAGTGCCCCAATCTTATACGAGCAGTACTTC.

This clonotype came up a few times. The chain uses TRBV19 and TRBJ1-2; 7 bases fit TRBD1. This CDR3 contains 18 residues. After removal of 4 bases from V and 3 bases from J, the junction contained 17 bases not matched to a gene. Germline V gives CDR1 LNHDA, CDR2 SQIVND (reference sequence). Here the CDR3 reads CASSTAGTDPAFYYGYTF. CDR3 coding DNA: TGTGCCAGTAGTACCGCCGGGACAGACCCAGCATTCTACTATGGCTACACCTTC. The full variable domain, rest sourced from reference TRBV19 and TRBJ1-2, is DGGITQSPKYLFRKEGQNVTLSCEQNLNHDAMYWYRQDPGQGLRLIYYSQIVNDFQKGDIAEGYSVSREKKESFPLTVTSAQKNPTAFYLCASSTAGTDPAFYYGYTFGSGTRLTVV.

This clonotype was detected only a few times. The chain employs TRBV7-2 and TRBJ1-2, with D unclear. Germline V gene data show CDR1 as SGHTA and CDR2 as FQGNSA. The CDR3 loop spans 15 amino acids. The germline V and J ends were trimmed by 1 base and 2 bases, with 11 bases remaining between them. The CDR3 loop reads CASSLGDGLNYGYTF. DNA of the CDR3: TGTGCCAGCAGCTTAGGAGACGGGTTAAACTATGGCTACACCTTC.

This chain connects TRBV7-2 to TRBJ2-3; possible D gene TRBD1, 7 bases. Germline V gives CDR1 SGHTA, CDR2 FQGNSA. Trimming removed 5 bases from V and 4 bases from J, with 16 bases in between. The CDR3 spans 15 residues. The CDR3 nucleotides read TGTGCCAGCAGCCAGAACCGCGGGACAGCAGATACGCAGTATTTT. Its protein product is CASSQNRGTADTQYF.

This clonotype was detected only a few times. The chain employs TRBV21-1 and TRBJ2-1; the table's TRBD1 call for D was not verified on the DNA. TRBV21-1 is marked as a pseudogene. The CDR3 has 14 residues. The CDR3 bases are TGTGCCAGCAGACCCGACTGGGGTGGGGATGAGCAGTTCTTC. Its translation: CASRPDWGGDEQFF.

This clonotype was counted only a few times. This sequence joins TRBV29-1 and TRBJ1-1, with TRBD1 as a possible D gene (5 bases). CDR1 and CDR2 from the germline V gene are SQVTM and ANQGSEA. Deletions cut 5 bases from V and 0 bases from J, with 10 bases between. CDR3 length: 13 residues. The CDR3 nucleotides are TGCAGCGTTACAGGACCGATGAACACTGAAGCTTTCTTT. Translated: CSVTGPMNTEAFF.

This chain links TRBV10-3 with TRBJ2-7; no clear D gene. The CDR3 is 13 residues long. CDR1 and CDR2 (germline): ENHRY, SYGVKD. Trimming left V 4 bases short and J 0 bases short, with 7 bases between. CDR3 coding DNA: TGTGCCATCAGTGTTGCCCTCTCCTACGAGCAGTACTTC. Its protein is CAISVALSYEQYF.

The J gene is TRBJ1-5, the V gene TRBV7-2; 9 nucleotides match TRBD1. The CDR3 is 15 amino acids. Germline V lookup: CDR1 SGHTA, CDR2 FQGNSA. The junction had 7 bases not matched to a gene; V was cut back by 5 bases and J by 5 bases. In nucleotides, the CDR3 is TGTGCCAGCAGCACAACCGGGACAGGGCATCAGCCCCAGCATTTT. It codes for CASSTTGTGHQPQHF.

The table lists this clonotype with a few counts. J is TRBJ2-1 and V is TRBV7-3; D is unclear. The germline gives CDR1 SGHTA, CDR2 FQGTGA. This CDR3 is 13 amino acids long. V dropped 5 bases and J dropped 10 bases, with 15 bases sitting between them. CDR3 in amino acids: CASSPDSSPEQFF. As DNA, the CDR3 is TGTGCCAGCAGCCCAGACTCATCCCCAGAGCAGTTCTTC.

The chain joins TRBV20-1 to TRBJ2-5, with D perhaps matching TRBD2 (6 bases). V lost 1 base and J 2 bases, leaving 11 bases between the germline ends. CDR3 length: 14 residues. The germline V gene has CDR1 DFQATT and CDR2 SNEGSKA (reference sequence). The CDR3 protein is CSARGGKGQETQYF. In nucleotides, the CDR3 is TGCAGTGCTAGAGGCGGGAAGGGTCAAGAGACCCAGTACTTC.

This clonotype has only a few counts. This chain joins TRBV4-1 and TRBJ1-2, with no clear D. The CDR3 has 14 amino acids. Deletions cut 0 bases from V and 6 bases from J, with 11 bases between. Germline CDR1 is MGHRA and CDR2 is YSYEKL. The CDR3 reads CASSQDSFRNGYTF. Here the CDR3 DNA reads TGCGCCAGCAGCCAAGATTCCTTCAGAAATGGCTACACCTTC.

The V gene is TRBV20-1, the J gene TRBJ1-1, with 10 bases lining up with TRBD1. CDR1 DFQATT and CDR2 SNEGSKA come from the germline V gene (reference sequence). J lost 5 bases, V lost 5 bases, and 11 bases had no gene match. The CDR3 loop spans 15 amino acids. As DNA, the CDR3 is TGCAGTGCTTGGAAAAGCCCGGGACAGGGGACTGAAGCTTTCTTT. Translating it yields CSAWKSPGQGTEAFF.

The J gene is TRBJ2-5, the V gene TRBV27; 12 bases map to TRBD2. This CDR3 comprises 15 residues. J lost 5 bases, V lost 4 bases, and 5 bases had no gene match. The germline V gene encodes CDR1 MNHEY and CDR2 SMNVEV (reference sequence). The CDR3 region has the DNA TGTGCCAGCAGTTCTGGACTAGCGGGAAGGGAGACCCAGTACTTC. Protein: CASSSGLAGRETQYF.

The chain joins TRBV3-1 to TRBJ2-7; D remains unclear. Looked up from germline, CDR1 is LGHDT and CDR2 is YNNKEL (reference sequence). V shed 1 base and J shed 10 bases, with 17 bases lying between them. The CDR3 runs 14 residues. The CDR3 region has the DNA TGTGCCAGCAGCCAAGGAACCCCCCCAATGGCCCAGTACTTC. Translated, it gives CASSQGTPPMAQYF.

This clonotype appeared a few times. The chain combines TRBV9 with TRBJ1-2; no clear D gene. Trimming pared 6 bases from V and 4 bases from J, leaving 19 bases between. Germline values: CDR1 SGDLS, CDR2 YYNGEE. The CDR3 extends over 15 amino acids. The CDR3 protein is CASTDDDLPGYGYTF. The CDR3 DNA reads TGTGCCAGCACCGACGACGACCTCCCTGGCTATGGCTACACCTTC.

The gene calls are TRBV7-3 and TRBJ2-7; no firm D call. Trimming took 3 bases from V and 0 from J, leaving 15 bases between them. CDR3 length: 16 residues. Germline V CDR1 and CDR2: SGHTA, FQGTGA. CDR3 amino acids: CASSLYPGSSSYEQYF. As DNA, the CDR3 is TGTGCCAGCAGCTTGTACCCCGGCTCCAGCTCCTACGAGCAGTACTTC.

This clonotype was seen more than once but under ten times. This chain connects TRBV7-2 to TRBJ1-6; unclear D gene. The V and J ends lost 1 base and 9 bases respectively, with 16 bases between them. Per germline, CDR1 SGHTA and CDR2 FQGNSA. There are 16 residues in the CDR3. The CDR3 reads CASSLVRSARASPLHF. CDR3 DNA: TGTGCCAGCAGCTTAGTGAGGTCTGCCAGAGCTTCACCCCTCCACTTT.

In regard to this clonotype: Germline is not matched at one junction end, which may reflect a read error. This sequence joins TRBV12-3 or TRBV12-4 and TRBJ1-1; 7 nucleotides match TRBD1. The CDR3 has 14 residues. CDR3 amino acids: CATIFTGAGTEAFF. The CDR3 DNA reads TGTGCCACCATATTTACAGGGGCCGGCACTGAAGCCTTCTTT.

In DNA form, the CDR3 reads TGTGCCAGCAGCCAAGTCCTAGAGGGGCAGTTCTTC. It specifies CASSQVLEGQFF. The gene calls are TRBV14 and TRBJ2-1; a possible D gene is TRBD2 (5 bases). Per the germline V gene, CDR1 is SGHDN and CDR2 is FVKESK. The CDR3 loop spans 12 amino acids. The V end was cut by 1 base, the J end by 12 bases, with 10 bases between.

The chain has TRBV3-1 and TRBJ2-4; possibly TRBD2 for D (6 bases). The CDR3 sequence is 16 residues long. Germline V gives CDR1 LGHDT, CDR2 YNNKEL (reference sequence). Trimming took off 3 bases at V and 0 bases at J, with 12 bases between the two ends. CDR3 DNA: TGTGCCAGCAGCCATCTTAGCGGCCTAGCCAAAAACATTCAGTACTTC. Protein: CASSHLSGLAKNIQYF.

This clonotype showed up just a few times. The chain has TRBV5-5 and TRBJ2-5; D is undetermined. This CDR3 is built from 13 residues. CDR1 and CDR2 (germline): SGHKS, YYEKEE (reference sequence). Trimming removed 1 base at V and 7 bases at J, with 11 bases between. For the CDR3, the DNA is TGTGCCAGCAGCTTGCAGGCGGAAGGGACCCAGTACTTC. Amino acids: CASSLQAEGTQYF.

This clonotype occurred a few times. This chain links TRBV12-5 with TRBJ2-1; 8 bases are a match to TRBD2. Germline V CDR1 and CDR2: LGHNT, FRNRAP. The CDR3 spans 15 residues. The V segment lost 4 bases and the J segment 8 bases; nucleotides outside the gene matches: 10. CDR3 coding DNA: TGTGCTAGTGGTTCCTCCGGGACTAGAGTCGATGAGCAGTTCTTC. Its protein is CASGSSGTRVDEQFF.

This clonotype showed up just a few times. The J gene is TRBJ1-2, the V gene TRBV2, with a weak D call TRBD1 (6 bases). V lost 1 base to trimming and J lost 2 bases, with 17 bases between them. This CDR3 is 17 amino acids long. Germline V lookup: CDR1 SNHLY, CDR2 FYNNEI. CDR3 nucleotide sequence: TGTGCCAGCAGTGAAGGGGTCACAGGGTTTGTGAACTATGGCTACACCTTC. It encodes CASSEGVTGFVNYGYTF.

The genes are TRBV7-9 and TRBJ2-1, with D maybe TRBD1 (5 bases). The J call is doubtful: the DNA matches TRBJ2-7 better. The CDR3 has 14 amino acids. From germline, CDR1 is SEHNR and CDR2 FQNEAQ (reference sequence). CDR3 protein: CASSHGHTSYEQYF. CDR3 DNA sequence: TGTGCCAGCAGTCACGGACATACCTCCTACGAGCAGTACTTC.

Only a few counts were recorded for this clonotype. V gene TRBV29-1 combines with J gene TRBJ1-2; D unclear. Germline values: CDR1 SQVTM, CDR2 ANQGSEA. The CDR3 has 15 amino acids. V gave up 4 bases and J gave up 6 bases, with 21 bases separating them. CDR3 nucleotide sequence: TGCAGCGTTGTGGCTCCGGGCTATTATACCCATGGCTACACCTTC. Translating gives CSVVAPGYYTHGYTF.

Here the CDR3 DNA reads TGCAGTGCCGTTCGAACAACAGGTCTCGAGCAGTACTTC. Protein: CSAVRTTGLEQYF. This chain uses TRBV20-1 with TRBJ2-1; weak D call: TRBD1 (5 bases). The tail of the sequence fits TRBJ2-7 better, so the J call may be wrong. The length of the CDR3 is 13 residues. From germline, CDR1 is DFQATT and CDR2 SNEGSKA (reference sequence).

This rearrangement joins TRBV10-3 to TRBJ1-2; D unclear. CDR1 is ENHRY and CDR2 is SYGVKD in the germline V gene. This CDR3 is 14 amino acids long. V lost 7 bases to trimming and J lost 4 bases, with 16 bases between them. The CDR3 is CAITAGSDLYGYTF. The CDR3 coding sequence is TGTGCCATCACCGCCGGTTCAGACCTCTATGGCTACACCTTC.